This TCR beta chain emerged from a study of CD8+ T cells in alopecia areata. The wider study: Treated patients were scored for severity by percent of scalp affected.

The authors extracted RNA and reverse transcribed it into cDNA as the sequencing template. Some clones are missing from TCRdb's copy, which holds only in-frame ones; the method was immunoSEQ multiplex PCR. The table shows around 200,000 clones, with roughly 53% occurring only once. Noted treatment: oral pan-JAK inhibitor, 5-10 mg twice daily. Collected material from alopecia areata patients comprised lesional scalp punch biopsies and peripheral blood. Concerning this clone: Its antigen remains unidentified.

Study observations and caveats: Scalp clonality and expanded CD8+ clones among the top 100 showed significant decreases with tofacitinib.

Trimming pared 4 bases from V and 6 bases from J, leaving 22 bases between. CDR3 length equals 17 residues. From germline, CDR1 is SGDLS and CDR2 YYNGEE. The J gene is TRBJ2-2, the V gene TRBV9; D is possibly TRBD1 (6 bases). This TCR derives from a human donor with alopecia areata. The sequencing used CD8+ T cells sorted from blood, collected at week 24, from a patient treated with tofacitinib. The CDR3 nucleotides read TGTGCCAGCAGCACTAGGATGGTCCAGGGGCGGCCCGGGGAGCTGTTTTTT. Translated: CASSTRMVQGRPGELFF.